What follows are 32 T cell receptor beta chains derived from one specimen sequenced in a study of immune evolution from preneoplasia to lung adenocarcinoma. Assay used: immunoSEQ multiplex PCR; TCRdb lists only in-frame clones, some missing. The sample holds 15,000 or so clones, roughly 86% seen once. Sequencing input: FFPE minimally invasive lung adenocarcinoma tissue. The receptors were gathered from a person aged 60-80 years with lung adenocarcinoma.

The chain employs TRBV4-1 and TRBJ1-4; TRBD1 is a possible D gene (5 bases). The V end was cut by 1 base, the J end by 8 bases, with 17 bases between. This CDR3 region has 16 residues. Germline V gene sequence: CDR1 MGHRA, CDR2 YSYEKL. The CDR3: CASSQAYRSGREKLFF. In nucleotides, the CDR3 is TGCGCCAGCAGCCAAGCGTACAGGAGTGGGAGAGAAAAACTGTTTTTT.

The V call is TRBV9, the J call TRBJ2-1; 8 nucleotides align to TRBD2. This CDR3 comprises 14 residues. J gave up 12 bases and V 3 bases, and 11 bases lay outside the gene matches. Germline CDR1 and CDR2: SGDLS and YYNGEE. CDR3 amino acids: CASSAEIREGGQFF. CDR3 bases: TGTGCCAGCAGCGCCGAGATTCGGGAGGGGGGGCAGTTCTTC.

CDR3 residues: CASSDLKGYTF. CDR3 in DNA: TGTGCCAGCAGTGATCTCAAGGGCTACACCTTC. The genes are TRBV28 and TRBJ1-2; D gene uncertain. The germline CDR1 and CDR2 sequences are MDHEN and SYDVKM. Trimming cost V 5 bases and J 8 bases, with 9 bases left between them. The CDR3 totals 11 residues.

This clone occurred a few times. This chain connects TRBV9 to TRBJ2-7; the D gene is possibly TRBD2 (5 bases). V lost 0 bases and J lost 5, with 12 bases in between. CDR1 SGDLS and CDR2 YYNGEE come from the germline V gene. The CDR3 runs 14 residues. CDR3 sequence reads: CASSVGEGTHEQYF. CDR3 DNA: TGTGCCAGCAGCGTAGGTGAGGGTACCCACGAGCAGTACTTC.

V gene TRBV27 combines with J gene TRBJ1-1; possible D gene TRBD1, 5 bases. Trimming shortened V by 4 bases and J by 4 bases, and 28 bases separated the two germline ends. The CDR3 is made up of 19 amino acids. Germline V gene sequence: CDR1 MNHEY, CDR2 SMNVEV (reference sequence). Written as DNA, the CDR3 is TGTGCCAGCAGTTCCCCATTACGACAGTCACTATCTAAAGGCACTGAAGCTTTCTTT. This gives the protein CASSSPLRQSLSKGTEAFF.

The J gene is TRBJ1-5, the V gene TRBV28, with TRBD1 as a possible D gene (6 bases). The germline V gene encodes CDR1 MDHEN and CDR2 SYDVKM. The CDR3 length is 15 residues. V was shortened by 3 bases and J by 0 bases, with 9 bases between the two germline ends. The CDR3 spells CASSLDRYSNQPQHF. The CDR3 DNA reads as TGTGCCAGCAGTTTGGACAGATATAGCAATCAGCCCCAGCATTTT.

This clone was detected only a few times. V and J are TRBV4-3 and TRBJ2-5; 12 bases fit TRBD2. V lost 4 bases, J lost 5 bases, and 11 bases stayed unmatched. CDR3 length: 17 amino acids. The V gene's germline CDR1 is LGHNA and CDR2 YSLEER. The CDR3 loop reads CASSPGGSSGGAETQYF. For the CDR3, the DNA is TGCGCCAGCAGCCCCGGGGGGTCTAGCGGGGGGGCGGAGACCCAGTACTTC.

This clone has more than one count but fewer than ten. The rearrangement joins TRBV10-3 to TRBJ2-7, with a tentative D call TRBD1 (5 bases). The germline V gene encodes CDR1 ENHRY and CDR2 SYGVKD. The CDR3 loop spans 11 amino acids. V dropped 7 bases and J dropped 3 bases, with 7 bases sitting between them. CDR3 in DNA: TGTGCCATCAAGGGGCTCTACGAGCAGTACTTC. It encodes CAIKGLYEQYF.

The genes are TRBV6-5 and TRBJ2-3, with a possible D match to TRBD1 (5 bases). Trimming removed 0 bases at V and 4 bases at J, with 14 bases between. Germline V gene lookup returns CDR1 MNHEY and CDR2 SVGAGI. This CDR3 spans 16 amino acids. CDR3 sequence reads: CASSYSGQGTPDTQYF. DNA for the CDR3: TGTGCCAGCAGTTACTCGGGCCAGGGTACCCCAGATACGCAGTATTTT.

The chain links TRBV11-2 to TRBJ1-3; D is perhaps TRBD1 (6 bases). This CDR3 region has 15 residues. The germline V gene encodes CDR1 SGHAT and CDR2 FQNNGV. V was clipped by 1 base and J by 3 bases, with 10 bases between them. The CDR3 region is CASSLGGAHGNTIYF. DNA of the CDR3: TGTGCCAGCAGCTTAGGGGGGGCGCATGGAAACACCATATATTTT.

The V call is TRBV28, the J call TRBJ2-7, with TRBD1 matching over 7 bases. V trimming: 5 bases; J trimming: 2 bases; junction bases outside the gene matches: 9. Germline assignment: CDR1 MDHEN and CDR2 SYDVKM. CDR3 size: 15 residues. The CDR3 spells CASSPTGQSPYEQYF. As DNA, the CDR3 is TGTGCCAGCAGTCCTACGGGACAGAGCCCCTACGAGCAGTACTTC. Supplemented by reference TRBV28 and TRBJ2-7, the full variable domain reads DVKVTQSSRYLVKRTGEKVFLECVQDMDHENMFWYRQDPGLGLRLIYFSYDVKMKEKGDIPEGYSVSREKKERFSLILESASTNQTSMYLCASSPTGQSPYEQYFGPGTRLTVT.

V usage is TRBV5-4 and J usage is TRBJ1-2; 8 bases align to TRBD1. This CDR3 is built from 15 residues. Germline V gene lookup returns CDR1 SGHNT and CDR2 YYREEE (reference sequence). The trim removed 4 bases at V and 7 bases at J, leaving 12 bases unmatched. CDR3 sequence reads: CASSLWDRWSGGYTF. CDR3 DNA: TGTGCCAGCAGCCTATGGGACAGGTGGTCTGGTGGCTACACCTTC.

The chain links TRBV5-1 to TRBJ2-1; D unresolved. CDR3 length equals 12 residues. V was clipped by 4 bases and J by 8 bases, with 10 bases between them. Germline assignment: CDR1 SGHRS and CDR2 YFSETQ. The DNA of the CDR3 is TGCGCCAGCAGCAGCTCTCTGGATGAGCAGTTCTTC. Amino acid sequence: CASSSSLDEQFF.

This chain uses TRBV29-1 with TRBJ1-2; 7 nucleotides agree with TRBD1. The CDR3 length is 13 residues. Losses at the gene ends were 5 bases for V and 0 bases for J; bases not matched to a gene: 3. Germline CDR1 SQVTM, CDR2 ANQGSEA. Written as DNA, the CDR3 is TGCAGCGTTAAGGACAGGTCTAACTATGGCTACACCTTC. Residues: CSVKDRSNYGYTF.

This chain connects TRBV7-9 to TRBJ2-2; tentative D call: TRBD2 (7 bases). V lost 6 bases and J 7 bases, leaving 18 bases between the germline ends. The CDR3 consists of 15 residues. From germline, CDR1 is SEHNR and CDR2 FQNEAQ (reference sequence). The CDR3 reads CASRRGGKVSGELFF. DNA of the CDR3: TGTGCCAGCAGACGCGGGGGCAAGGTTAGCGGGGAGCTGTTTTTT.

This chain links TRBV6-5 with TRBJ2-7, with D hard to call. V was clipped by 0 bases and J by 0 bases, with 12 bases between them. The length of the CDR3 is 16 residues. The V gene's germline CDR1 is MNHEY and CDR2 SVGAGI. The CDR3 nucleotides are TGTGCCAGCAGTTACTCGACGGAGAGATACTCCTACGAGCAGTACTTC. Translating it yields CASSYSTERYSYEQYF.

The chain is built from TRBV30 and TRBJ1-1; D not resolved. This CDR3 contains 11 residues. V dropped 3 bases and J dropped 5 bases, with 7 bases sitting between them. CDR1 is GTSNPN and CDR2 is SVGIG in the germline V gene (reference sequence). CDR3: CAWRWVTEAFF. CDR3 bases: TGTGCCTGGAGATGGGTGACTGAAGCTTTCTTT.

The chain links TRBV27 to TRBJ2-7, with TRBD1 matching 7 bases. CDR1 is MNHEY, CDR2 SMNVEV, per germline (reference sequence). V was pared by 5 bases and J by 6 bases, with 7 bases of the junction left unmatched. This CDR3 contains 13 residues. DNA of the CDR3: TGTGCCAGCAGTGACAGGGATCTGGTCGAGCAGTACTTC. Its protein is CASSDRDLVEQYF.

This clone was counted only a few times. The genes are TRBV4-1 and TRBJ2-1, with D maybe TRBD1 (6 bases). This CDR3 spans 14 amino acids. The V and J ends lost 3 bases and 7 bases respectively, with 13 bases between them. Per germline, CDR1 MGHRA and CDR2 YSYEKL. The CDR3 is CASSHPGDKNEQFF. The CDR3 nucleotides read TGCGCCAGCAGCCACCCCGGGGACAAGAATGAGCAGTTCTTC.

The V and J genes are TRBV20-1 and TRBJ1-1, with D hard to call. The CDR3 contains 11 residues. V lost 2 bases and J 6 bases, leaving 7 bases between the germline ends. Germline-derived CDR1 and CDR2 are DFQATT and SNEGSKA (reference sequence). The CDR3 DNA follows: TGCAGTGCTAGAAAAACGCCTGAAGCTTTCTTT. Its protein is CSARKTPEAFF.

V gene TRBV5-4 combines with J gene TRBJ2-5; D is possibly TRBD1 (5 bases). The V end was cut by 2 bases, the J end by 2 bases, with 10 bases between. Germline-derived CDR1 and CDR2 are SGHNT and YYREEE (reference sequence). The CDR3 length is 14 residues. The CDR3 loop reads CASSFQGAQETQYF. The CDR3 DNA sequence: TGTGCCAGCAGCTTTCAGGGCGCGCAAGAGACCCAGTACTTC.

The J gene is TRBJ2-7, the V gene TRBV28, with 9 bases aligning to TRBD1. After removal of 6 bases from V and 6 bases from J, the junction contained 6 bases not matched to a gene. Germline CDR1 MDHEN, CDR2 SYDVKM. The CDR3 is 13 residues long. CDR3 sequence reads: CASRDRGLGEQYF. The CDR3, as DNA: TGTGCCAGCAGGGACAGGGGATTGGGCGAGCAGTACTTC. Complete variable domain (other parts from reference TRBV28 and TRBJ2-7): DVKVTQSSRYLVKRTGEKVFLECVQDMDHENMFWYRQDPGLGLRLIYFSYDVKMKEKGDIPEGYSVSREKKERFSLILESASTNQTSMYLCASRDRGLGEQYFGPGTRLTVT.

The chain is built from TRBV4-3 and TRBJ1-6, with 12 bases that match TRBD1. The CDR3 covers 15 residues. V gave up 3 bases and J gave up 7 bases; unmatched junction bases: 1. Looked up from germline, CDR1 is LGHNA and CDR2 is YSLEER. DNA for the CDR3: TGCGCCAGCAGCCAGGGACAGGGGGCCAATTCACCCCTCCACTTT. Protein product: CASSQGQGANSPLHF.

Regarding this clone: The identical CDR3 is also encoded by other nucleotide sequences in the sample. The rearrangement uses TRBV6-6 and TRBJ1-1; 8 bases match TRBD1. The CDR3 sequence is 14 residues long. V trimming: 2 bases; J trimming: 4 bases; junction bases outside the gene matches: 3. In germline, CDR1 is MNHNY, CDR2 SVGAGI (reference sequence). The CDR3 protein is CASSYDRGGTEAFF. The CDR3 bases are TGTGCCAGCAGTTACGACAGGGGTGGCACTGAAGCTTTCTTT.

The DNA of the CDR3 is TGTGCCTGGAGGCCCGTGGGGGGATATGGTGAAGCTTTCTTT. It specifies CAWRPVGGYGEAFF. The rearrangement joins TRBV30 to TRBJ1-1, with D maybe TRBD1 (5 bases). Trimming shortened V by 3 bases and J by 7 bases, and 18 bases separated the two germline ends. Germline V gives CDR1 GTSNPN, CDR2 SVGIG (reference sequence). There are 14 residues in the CDR3.

J is TRBJ2-5 and V is TRBV28; D unclear. V was clipped by 2 bases and J by 1 base, with 8 bases between them. CDR3 size: 14 residues. The germline V gene encodes CDR1 MDHEN and CDR2 SYDVKM. The CDR3 loop is CASSLKAPQETQYF. The CDR3 DNA follows: TGTGCCAGCAGTTTAAAGGCACCCCAAGAGACCCAGTACTTC.

This clone turned up a few times. The rearrangement joins TRBV6-7 to TRBJ2-3; D is undetermined. TRBV6-7 is identified as an open reading frame with a role that is uncertain. The CDR3 is 14 residues long. Trimming shortened V by 9 bases and J by 2 bases, and 15 bases separated the two germline ends. The CDR3 nucleotides read TGTGCCAGAGACTTTAGGCCCGTCACAGATACGCAGTATTTT. Its protein product is CARDFRPVTDTQYF.

This rearrangement joins TRBV30 to TRBJ2-7; D not resolved. CDR1 and CDR2 from the germline V gene are GTSNPN and SVGIG (reference sequence). The CDR3 extends over 13 amino acids. V lost 0 bases and J lost 7, with 13 bases in between. CDR3 loop: CAWSVRVVGEQYF. In DNA form, the CDR3 reads TGTGCCTGGAGTGTACGAGTGGTGGGGGAGCAGTACTTC.

V gene TRBV27 combines with J gene TRBJ2-3, with D possibly being TRBD2 (5 bases). Trimming took off 0 bases at V and 7 bases at J, with 14 bases between the two ends. Germline assignment: CDR1 MNHEY and CDR2 SMNVEV (reference sequence). The CDR3 is 15 residues long. Here the CDR3 DNA reads TGTGCCAGCAGTTTATCAGCGGAGCTACCGAATACGCAGTATTTT. Amino acid sequence: CASSLSAELPNTQYF.

This sequence joins TRBV11-3 and TRBJ2-5; 7 nucleotides match TRBD1. V gave up 1 base and J gave up 3 bases; unmatched junction bases: 8. The CDR3 is 16 residues long. CDR1 is SGHNT and CDR2 is YENEEA in the germline V gene. The DNA of the CDR3 is TGTGCCAGCAGCTTAGGGGACAGAACATCAGAAGAGACCCAGTACTTC. Its protein product is CASSLGDRTSEETQYF.

The chain links TRBV5-6 to TRBJ1-2; D unresolved. There are 13 residues in the CDR3. The V gene lost 2 bases and the J gene lost 3 bases, with 8 bases spanning the gap. CDR1 and CDR2 from the germline V gene are SGHDT and YYEEEE. This CDR3 reads CASSFPGDYGYTF. The DNA of the CDR3 is TGTGCCAGCAGCTTTCCGGGTGACTATGGCTACACCTTC.

This clone occurred a few times. The chain uses TRBV15 and TRBJ1-5; D remains unclear. CDR1 and CDR2 from the germline V gene are LNHNV and YYDKDF (reference sequence). Trimming removed 0 bases from V and 10 bases from J, with 7 bases in between. The length of the CDR3 is 12 residues. CDR3: CATSRDHPPQHF. The CDR3 DNA is TGTGCCACCAGCAGAGATCACCCCCCCCAGCATTTT. Full variable domain (missing parts from reference TRBV15 and TRBJ1-5): DAMVIQNPRYQVTQFGKPVTLSCSQTLNHNVMYWYQQKSSQAPKLLFHYYDKDFNNEADTPDNFQSRRPNTSFCFLDIRSPGLGDTAMYLCATSRDHPPQHFGDGTRLSIL.